These 23 T cell receptor beta chains were sequenced from one sample in a study of shared clonotypes between healthy human individuals. Here immunoSEQ multiplex PCR was the method, and the copy in TCRdb shows in-frame clones only, minus some. The data hold some 1,100,000 clones, with around 78% observed a single time. Material: memory CD4+ T cells from PBMCs. Subset: CD45RA-negative fraction. The receptors shown here come from a man between 18 and 35 years old in good health. Some clones in this sample may be carry-over from other donors' samples.

The J gene is TRBJ2-5, the V gene TRBV6-1; D gene unclear. V lost 7 bases and J lost 2, with 8 bases in between. This CDR3 is built from 12 residues. Germline V gives CDR1 MNHNS, CDR2 SASEGT. The CDR3, as DNA: TGTGCCAGCACATCAAATCAAGAGACCCAGTACTTC. Protein: CASTSNQETQYF.

The rearrangement joins TRBV19 to TRBJ1-5, with D possibly being TRBD1 (6 bases). Trimming took off 5 bases at V and 3 bases at J, with 14 bases between the two ends. The CDR3 runs to 15 residues. Germline lookup yields CDR1 LNHDA and CDR2 SQIVND (reference sequence). Here the CDR3 reads CASSLRQVTNQPQHF. The CDR3 nucleotides are TGTGCCAGTAGTCTGAGACAGGTTACCAATCAGCCCCAGCATTTT.

The chain joins TRBV19 to TRBJ1-1; D call uncertain. V lost 3 bases and J 6 bases, leaving 11 bases between the germline ends. CDR1 and CDR2 from the germline V gene are LNHDA and SQIVND (reference sequence). The CDR3 length is 13 residues. The CDR3 nucleotides are TGTGCCAGTAGTATGGAGAGGGTGTCTGAAGCTTTCTTT. Translated, it gives CASSMERVSEAFF.

The chain combines TRBV28 with TRBJ2-3; D gene uncertain. Per the germline V gene, CDR1 is MDHEN and CDR2 is SYDVKM. The V end was cut by 7 bases, the J end by 1 base, with 15 bases between. This CDR3 contains 15 residues. In DNA form, the CDR3 reads TGTGCCAGCAATCCCCTTGGGCTGGGCACAGATACGCAGTATTTT. It encodes CASNPLGLGTDTQYF.

V is TRBV2 and J is TRBJ1-1; possibly TRBD1 for D (6 bases). Germline loops: CDR1 SNHLY, CDR2 FYNNEI. V shed 2 bases and J shed 4 bases, with 14 bases lying between them. The CDR3 is made up of 15 amino acids. CDR3 region: CASSEWQGRVTEAFF. CDR3 DNA: TGTGCCAGCAGTGAATGGCAGGGGAGGGTCACTGAAGCTTTCTTT.

This sequence joins TRBV19 and TRBJ2-3; D might be TRBD2 (6 bases). The V gene lost 6 bases and the J gene lost 3 bases, with 13 bases spanning the gap. The CDR3 spans 14 residues. Per the germline V gene, CDR1 is LNHDA and CDR2 is SQIVND (reference sequence). CDR3 sequence reads: CASRRVAETDTQYF. The CDR3 DNA follows: TGTGCCAGTAGGAGGGTAGCGGAGACAGATACGCAGTATTTT. The whole variable domain, remainder taken from reference TRBV19 and TRBJ2-3, is DGGITQSPKYLFRKEGQNVTLSCEQNLNHDAMYWYRQDPGQGLRLIYYSQIVNDFQKGDIAEGYSVSREKKESFPLTVTSAQKNPTAFYLCASRRVAETDTQYFGPGTRLTVL.

For this clone: Other DNA sequences of this sample code for an identical CDR3. This chain connects TRBV10-3 to TRBJ1-5; 9 bases line up with TRBD1. Germline CDR1 is ENHRY and CDR2 is SYGVKD. After removal of 5 bases from V and 2 bases from J, the junction contained 1 base not matched to a gene. The CDR3 sequence is 14 residues long. CDR3: CAISRQGGNQPQHF. DNA of the CDR3: TGTGCCATCAGTCGACAGGGGGGCAATCAGCCCCAGCATTTT.

The rearrangement uses TRBV9 and TRBJ2-5; 8 positions match TRBD1. The germline V gene has CDR1 SGDLS and CDR2 YYNGEE. V lost 4 bases and J lost 5; bases outside the gene matches: 7. The CDR3 totals 14 residues. The CDR3 spells CASSFSGGRETQYF. For the CDR3, the DNA is TGTGCCAGCAGCTTTTCAGGGGGCAGGGAGACCCAGTACTTC.

The chain links TRBV7-9 to TRBJ1-4; the D gene is possibly TRBD1 (6 bases). Germline-derived CDR1 and CDR2 are SEHNR and FQNEAQ (reference sequence). V lost 8 bases to trimming and J lost 6 bases, with 19 bases between them. The CDR3 has 15 residues. Written as DNA, the CDR3 is TGTGCCAGCGGCCCTGGGAGCAGGGGTGATGAAAAACTGTTTTTT. Translation: CASGPGSRGDEKLFF.

There are a few counts of this clone. The same CDR3 also results from other DNA sequences found in this sample. The V gene is TRBV19, the J gene TRBJ2-2, with D perhaps TRBD1 (6 bases). The V end was cut by 4 bases, the J end by 1 base, with 7 bases between. The CDR3 runs 14 residues. CDR1 LNHDA and CDR2 SQIVND come from the germline V gene (reference sequence). CDR3 sequence reads: CASSTTGNTGELFF. In DNA form, the CDR3 reads TGTGCCAGTAGTACGACAGGGAACACCGGGGAGCTGTTTTTT.

J is TRBJ2-7 and V is TRBV28, with D hard to call. The CDR3 length is 14 residues. Germline V lookup: CDR1 MDHEN, CDR2 SYDVKM. V was trimmed by 2 bases and J by 3 bases, leaving 11 bases between them. CDR3 sequence: CASSLNDGYYEQYF. CDR3 nucleotides: TGTGCCAGCAGTTTAAACGACGGATACTACGAGCAGTACTTC.

V usage is TRBV27 and J usage is TRBJ2-7; 9 bases are shared with TRBD1. V lost 3 bases, J lost 5 bases, and 8 bases stayed unmatched. The CDR3 runs 15 residues. CDR1 is MNHEY and CDR2 is SMNVEV in the germline V gene (reference sequence). CDR3 sequence: CASSFWDRVTNEQYF. The CDR3 coding sequence is TGTGCCAGCAGTTTTTGGGACAGGGTGACAAACGAGCAGTACTTC.

This clone was seen only once. The chain recombines TRBV6-1 with TRBJ2-7; weak D call: TRBD2 (6 bases). Germline CDR1 MNHNS, CDR2 SASEGT. CDR3 length: 14 amino acids. With 1 base removed from V and 6 bases from J, the gap between germline ends came to 13 bases. CDR3 loop: CASSEGLALGEQYF. The CDR3 DNA reads as TGTGCCAGCAGTGAAGGGCTAGCGTTAGGCGAGCAGTACTTC.

The V gene is TRBV10-1, the J gene TRBJ2-3; 8 bases agree with TRBD1. Germline V gene data show CDR1 as WNHNN and CDR2 as SYGVQD (reference sequence). This CDR3 region has 15 residues. Trimming removed 5 bases from V and 1 base from J; junction bases left unmatched: 5. The CDR3 protein is CASSSTGEGTDTQYF. CDR3 nucleotides: TGCGCCAGCAGTTCGACAGGGGAAGGCACAGATACGCAGTATTTT.

In its sample, this clone was seen many times. The CDR3, as DNA: TGTGCCAGCAGCCTCCAATCAAAACTGTTTTTT. Amino acids: CASSLQSKLFF. The chain joins TRBV7-9 to TRBJ1-4, with no clear D. CDR3 length: 11 amino acids. Trimming cost V 5 bases and J 10 bases, with 8 bases left between them. From germline, CDR1 is SEHNR and CDR2 FQNEAQ (reference sequence).

V and J are TRBV7-2 and TRBJ1-1, with TRBD1 identical over 8 bases. The V and J ends lost 0 bases and 2 bases, in that order; junction bases with no gene match: 2. The length of the CDR3 is 15 residues. Germline values: CDR1 SGHTA, CDR2 FQGNSA. CDR3 in DNA: TGTGCCAGCAGCTTAGCGGGACAGGCCAACACTGAAGCTTTCTTT. Translation: CASSLAGQANTEAFF.

The rearrangement links TRBV5-1 to TRBJ2-7; 11 nucleotides line up with TRBD1. The V and J ends lost 2 bases and 3 bases, in that order; junction bases with no gene match: 7. The CDR3 covers 16 residues. In germline, CDR1 is SGHRS, CDR2 YFSETQ. CDR3 nucleotides: TGCGCCAGCAGCTTCCCCCCGGGACAGGGGGGCTACGAGCAGTACTTC. Translated: CASSFPPGQGGYEQYF.

The chain uses TRBV5-1 and TRBJ2-3; 8 bases agree with TRBD1. The CDR3 contains 14 residues. Trimming took 4 bases from V and 7 from J; bases not matched to a gene: 8. Germline lookup yields CDR1 SGHRS and CDR2 YFSETQ. CDR3: CASSKDRERNTQYF. The CDR3 nucleotides are TGCGCCAGCAGCAAGGACAGGGAGAGAAATACGCAGTATTTT.

The chain links TRBV7-9 to TRBJ2-3; unclear D gene. The germline CDR1 and CDR2 sequences are SEHNR and FQNEAQ (reference sequence). The ends were cut back, 6 bases at V and 5 bases at J, with 12 bases in the middle. The CDR3 sequence is 13 residues long. CDR3 amino acids: CASSHSAGDTQYF. CDR3 DNA sequence: TGTGCCAGCAGTCACTCCGCAGGAGATACGCAGTATTTT.

The chain has TRBV25-1 and TRBJ1-4; D is possibly TRBD1 (5 bases). Germline V gene sequence: CDR1 MGHDK, CDR2 SYGVNS. The CDR3 runs 14 residues. The ends were cut back, 6 bases at V and 3 bases at J, with 11 bases in the middle. The CDR3 loop reads CASRGPTANEKLFF. The DNA of the CDR3 is TGTGCCAGCAGGGGACCTACCGCTAATGAAAAACTGTTTTTT.

The gene calls are TRBV7-8 and TRBJ2-1; either TRBD1 or TRBD2 may fit D (6 bases each). The CDR3 has 16 amino acids. Germline V gives CDR1 SGHVS, CDR2 FQNEAQ. V was clipped by 5 bases and J by 3 bases, with 17 bases between them. In DNA, the CDR3 is TGTGCCAGCAGCCCAAATATGGGGGGCCTCTACAATGAGCAGTTCTTC. Encoded protein: CASSPNMGGLYNEQFF. Full variable domain (missing parts from reference TRBV7-8 and TRBJ2-1): GAGVSQSPRYKVAKRGQDVALRCDPISGHVSLFWYQQALGQGPEFLTYFQNEAQLDKSGLPSDRFFAERPEGSVSTLKIQRTQQEDSAVYLCASSPNMGGLYNEQFFGPGTRLTVL.

The chain recombines TRBV29-1 with TRBJ1-2, with no clear D. CDR3 length: 12 residues. Per germline, CDR1 SQVTM and CDR2 ANQGSEA. V gave up 6 bases and J gave up 2 bases, with 10 bases separating them. CDR3 region: CSVTDGNYGYTF. DNA for the CDR3: TGCAGCGTCACCGACGGGAACTATGGCTACACCTTC.

The chain carries TRBV9 and TRBJ2-2; 7 nucleotides match TRBD2. The CDR3 totals 15 residues. Germline trimming cut 5 bases from V and 5 bases from J; bases unmatched to any gene: 9. The V gene's germline CDR1 is SGDLS and CDR2 YYNGEE. The CDR3 DNA follows: TGTGCCAGCAGAAGCGTAAGGGAGGGAACCGGGGAGCTGTTTTTT. Translation: CASRSVREGTGELFF. Variable domain in full (rest from reference TRBV9 and TRBJ2-2): DSGVTQTPKHLITATGQRVTLRCSPRSGDLSVYWYQQSLDQGLQFLIQYYNGEERAKGNILERFSAQQFPDLHSELNLSSLELGDSALYFCASRSVREGTGELFFGEGSRLTVL.